A single sample gave rise to the 6 T cell receptor beta chains below, sequenced in a study of blood T cell repertoires in COVID-19 (TCRdb year 2020). Receptor amplification or capture employed the immunoSEQ multiplex PCR assay. TCRdb obtained this table from immuneACCESS and retained in-frame rearrangements with V and J assigned. These tables miss some clones; where compared with another copy, unresolved V genes account for less than half of the shortfall, and the remainder is unexplained. The sample profile shows around 200,000 clones; more than 80% of them were found once. The ten top clones hold around 7% of the sample. Specimen: peripheral blood. The source of these receptors is a human donor in a cohort sampled during active COVID-19.

CDR3 residues: CASSQAGQGYGYTF. DNA of the CDR3: TGTGCCAGCAGCCAAGCGGGACAGGGCTATGGCTACACCTTC. The J gene is TRBJ1-2, the V gene TRBV3-1 (or the pseudogene TRBV3-2); 9 bases are shared with TRBD1. The CDR3 length is 14 residues. The V and J ends lost 1 base and 4 bases, in that order; junction bases with no gene match: 1. Germline CDR1 reads LGHDT; CDR2 reads YNNKEL (reference sequence).

This chain links TRBV3-1 (or the pseudogene TRBV3-2) with TRBJ2-1, with D perhaps TRBD1 (6 bases). Germline V gene data show CDR1 as LGHDT and CDR2 as YNNKEL (reference sequence). This CDR3 contains 15 residues. The V gene lost 5 bases and the J gene lost 6 bases, with 17 bases spanning the gap. CDR3 region: CASSGDTRRGNEQFF. The CDR3 DNA sequence: TGTGCCAGCAGCGGGGACACCAGACGGGGCAATGAGCAGTTCTTC.

This clone is a singleton in its sample. V is TRBV19 and J is TRBJ2-6; weak D call: TRBD1 (5 bases). Trimming took off 7 bases at V and 0 bases at J, with 19 bases between the two ends. The length of the CDR3 is 18 residues. Germline assignment: CDR1 LNHDA and CDR2 SQIVND (reference sequence). As DNA, the CDR3 is TGTGCCAGTACCCCTGACAGTGACGGTCCCTCTGGGGCCAACGTCCTGACTTTC. This encodes CASTPDSDGPSGANVLTF.

The chain combines TRBV7-8 with TRBJ1-2, with 9 bases matching TRBD1. V dropped 3 bases and J dropped 3; count of bases not matched to a gene: 14. CDR3 length equals 18 residues. The germline V gene encodes CDR1 SGHVS and CDR2 FQNEAQ. In DNA form, the CDR3 reads TGTGCCAGCAGCTTGTTGATTATGGGACAGGGAAAAGACTATGGCTACACCTTC. It is translated as CASSLLIMGQGKDYGYTF.

The rearrangement uses TRBV9 and TRBJ2-1, with 10 positions matching TRBD1. The trim removed 0 bases at V and 6 bases at J, leaving 9 bases unmatched. In germline, CDR1 is SGDLS, CDR2 YYNGEE. The CDR3 consists of 17 residues. The CDR3 nucleotides read TGTGCCAGCAGCGTAGGAGGAAGACAGGGGGCGATCAATGAGCAGTTCTTC. Its protein product is CASSVGGRQGAINEQFF.

This chain links TRBV19 with TRBJ1-1; D might be TRBD1 (6 bases). The CDR3 loop spans 16 amino acids. The V and J ends lost 5 bases and 0 bases respectively, with 16 bases between them. The germline V gene has CDR1 LNHDA and CDR2 SQIVND (reference sequence). CDR3 in DNA: TGTGCCAGTAGTGCGGTCTTCAGGGGCCTGAACACTGAAGCTTTCTTT. This sequence encodes CASSAVFRGLNTEAFF.